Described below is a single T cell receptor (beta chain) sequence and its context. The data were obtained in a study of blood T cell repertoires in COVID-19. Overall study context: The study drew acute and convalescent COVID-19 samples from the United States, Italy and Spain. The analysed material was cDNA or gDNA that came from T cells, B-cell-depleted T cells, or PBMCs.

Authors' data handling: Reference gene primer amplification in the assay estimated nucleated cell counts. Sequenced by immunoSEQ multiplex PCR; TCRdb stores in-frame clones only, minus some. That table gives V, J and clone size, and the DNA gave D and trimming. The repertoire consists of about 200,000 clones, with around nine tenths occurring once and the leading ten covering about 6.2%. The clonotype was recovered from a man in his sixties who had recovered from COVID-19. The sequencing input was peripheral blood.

CDR3 sequence: CASSFGQGRYTEAFF. The CDR3 DNA reads as TGCGCCAGCAGCTTTGGGCAGGGCAGGTACACTGAAGCTTTCTTT. The gene calls are TRBV5-1 and TRBJ1-1, with D possibly TRBD1 on 5 matching bases. V shed 2 bases and J shed 3 bases, with 14 bases lying between them. In germline, CDR1 is SGHRS, CDR2 YFSETQ. The length of the CDR3 is 15 residues.